Each of the 15 T cell receptor beta chains below was sequenced from the same sample in a study of a mutant IDH1 vaccine in newly diagnosed glioma. Profiling relied on immunoSEQ multiplex PCR, and the TCRdb table lists in-frame clones only, not all of them. In the table there are 80,000 to 100,000 clones, about 80% of which are singletons. The time point was: baseline, week 1 (first vaccination visit). The treatment: pre-vaccination baseline after standard-of-care therapy. The sequences come from PBMCs, collected from a glioma patient treated with radiotherapy, temozolomide or both. The source is a man in his forties with glioma.

The rearrangement uses TRBV25-1 and TRBJ2-5; D unclear. The DNA matches TRBJ2-7 better at its end, which makes the J call doubtful. The germline V gene encodes CDR1 MGHDK and CDR2 SYGVNS. CDR3 size: 15 residues. CDR3 protein: CASSEWKGGTYEQYF. The CDR3 DNA follows: TGTGCCAGCAGTGAATGGAAAGGCGGAACGTACGAGCAGTACTTC.

The rearrangement joins TRBV9 to TRBJ2-7; 10 positions match TRBD2. The germline CDR1 and CDR2 sequences are SGDLS and YYNGEE. CDR3 length: 13 residues. The junction had 2 bases not matched to a gene; V was cut back by 3 bases and J by 5 bases. As DNA, the CDR3 is TGTGCCAGCAGCGCGGGACTAGCGCACGAGCAGTACTTC. This sequence encodes CASSAGLAHEQYF.

The chain couples TRBV5-1 to TRBJ2-5; D perhaps matches TRBD2 (6 bases). V dropped 3 bases and J dropped 3 bases, with 18 bases sitting between them. CDR1 and CDR2 (germline): SGHRS, YFSETQ. This CDR3 contains 16 residues. CDR3 amino acids: CASSYSSRGTEETQYF. The DNA of the CDR3 is TGCGCCAGCAGCTACTCCTCACGGGGGACTGAAGAGACCCAGTACTTC. The variable domain in full, completed from reference TRBV5-1 and TRBJ2-5, reads KAGVTQTPRYLIKTRGQQVTLSCSPISGHRSVSWYQQTPGQGLQFLFEYFSETQRNKGNFPGRFSGRQFSNSRSEMNVSTLELGDSALYLCASSYSSRGTEETQYFGPGTRLLVL.

For the CDR3, the DNA is TGTGCCAGCAGTTTCCAGGGATCGAACTATGGCTACACCTTC. The encoded protein is CASSFQGSNYGYTF. The chain has TRBV27 and TRBJ1-2; tentative D call: TRBD1 (5 bases). Trimming cost V 3 bases and J 2 bases, with 10 bases left between them. The CDR3 sequence is 14 residues long. From germline, CDR1 is MNHEY and CDR2 SMNVEV (reference sequence).

The chain is built from TRBV5-5 and TRBJ2-2, with 7 bases aligning to TRBD1. Germline V CDR1 and CDR2: SGHKS, YYEKEE (reference sequence). The CDR3 has 17 amino acids. The J segment lost 3 bases and the V segment lost 1 base, leaving 9 bases of the junction unmatched. DNA for the CDR3: TGTGCCAGCAGCTTGTGGGAGACAGGGATATACACCGGGGAGCTGTTTTTT. Amino acid sequence: CASSLWETGIYTGELFF.

The V call is TRBV4-3, the J call TRBJ2-3, with D possibly TRBD1 on 6 matching bases. Germline loops: CDR1 LGHNA, CDR2 YSLEER. This CDR3 has 17 amino acids. The germline V and J ends were trimmed by 0 bases and 6 bases, with 19 bases remaining between them. The CDR3 protein is CASSQDPGASWRDTQYF. The CDR3 DNA reads TGCGCCAGCAGCCAAGATCCAGGGGCTTCCTGGAGGGATACGCAGTATTTT.

This clone was counted a single time. The V call is TRBV4-3, the J call TRBJ1-6; D is uncertain. Germline V lookup: CDR1 LGHNA, CDR2 YSLEER. CDR3 length equals 20 residues. Deletions cut 0 bases from V and 0 bases from J, with 18 bases between. The CDR3 sequence: CASSQDPYKGGSSYNSPLHF. The CDR3 nucleotides are TGCGCCAGCAGCCAAGATCCGTATAAGGGCGGGAGCTCCTATAATTCACCCCTCCACTTT.

This clone was observed once. The rearrangement links TRBV5-1 to TRBJ1-5; no clear D gene. The CDR3 sequence is 13 residues long. The V and J ends lost 3 bases and 3 bases respectively, with 7 bases between them. Germline V CDR1 and CDR2: SGHRS, YFSETQ. The CDR3 spells CASSWDINQPQHF. The CDR3 bases are TGCGCCAGCAGCTGGGATATCAATCAGCCCCAGCATTTT.

The sample holds a few counts of this clone. J is TRBJ1-6 and V is TRBV7-8, with D perhaps TRBD1 (6 bases). Germline CDR1 is SGHVS and CDR2 is FQNEAQ. CDR3 length equals 14 residues. V lost 4 bases, J lost 10 bases, and 14 bases lay in between. DNA for the CDR3: TGTGCCAGCAGCTCGACAGGAGTCGGCTCACCCCTCCACTTT. Amino acids: CASSSTGVGSPLHF.

This clone was seen a handful of times. The chain couples TRBV29-1 to TRBJ1-4; a possible D gene is TRBD1 (5 bases). The CDR3 has 13 residues. Germline loops: CDR1 SQVTM, CDR2 ANQGSEA. Trimming took off 4 bases at V and 4 bases at J, with 10 bases between the two ends. The CDR3 region has the DNA TGCAGCGTTGTGGGGCAGGTTAATGAAAAACTGTTTTTT. Amino acid sequence: CSVVGQVNEKLFF.

The rearrangement links TRBV10-2 to TRBJ2-3, with a tentative D call TRBD2 (5 bases). Germline V gene lookup returns CDR1 WSHSY and CDR2 SAAADI. CDR3 size: 16 residues. Trimming shortened V by 3 bases and J by 0 bases, and 13 bases separated the two germline ends. The CDR3 is CASSDSGGGSTDTQYF. Here the CDR3 DNA reads TGCGCCAGCAGTGACTCGGGTGGAGGAAGCACAGATACGCAGTATTTT.

This chain connects TRBV2 to TRBJ1-4, with D perhaps TRBD1 (6 bases). With 6 bases removed from V and 7 bases from J, the gap between germline ends came to 15 bases. The CDR3 sequence is 14 residues long. Per the germline V gene, CDR1 is SNHLY and CDR2 is FYNNEI. The chain's CDR3 is CASSRGQPSEKLFF. The CDR3 DNA reads TGTGCCAGCAGCCGAGGACAGCCCAGTGAAAAACTGTTTTTT.

This clone was detected only a few times. The rearrangement links TRBV4-1 to TRBJ2-7; D possibly corresponds to TRBD2 (6 bases). The V end was cut by 4 bases, the J end by 3 bases, with 16 bases between. Germline V gene sequence: CDR1 MGHRA, CDR2 YSYEKL. The CDR3 is 15 amino acids. DNA for the CDR3: TGCGCCAGCAGCCCGGAGGAGGGACTGCGCTACGAGCAGTACTTC. It is translated as CASSPEEGLRYEQYF.

The chain is built from TRBV7-2 and TRBJ1-6; TRBD1 matches at 8 bases. Unmatched junction bases numbered 5, after V lost 7 bases and J lost 6 bases. Germline assignment: CDR1 SGHTA and CDR2 FQGNSA. CDR3 length: 14 amino acids. CDR3 residues: CASNRDRLNSPLHF. DNA for the CDR3: TGTGCCAGCAACCGGGACAGGCTTAATTCACCCCTCCACTTT.

This clone was detected a few times. The chain carries TRBV5-4 and TRBJ2-5; 11 nucleotides match TRBD2. Trimming cost V 5 bases and J 1 base; bases outside gene matches: 4. Germline V gene data show CDR1 as SGHNT and CDR2 as YYREEE (reference sequence). This CDR3 is built from 15 residues. CDR3 sequence reads: CASSKTSGVQETQYF. DNA for the CDR3: TGTGCCAGCAGTAAGACTAGCGGGGTCCAAGAGACCCAGTACTTC.